The rows below give T cell receptor beta chains drawn from one sample of a study of T cells after yellow fever vaccination. TCRdb independently ran MiXCR on the 5' RACE reads; one entry per CDR3 protein. The sample contains hundreds of thousands of distinct CDR3 sequences, approximately 15% of which appear only once. The sample in question was PBMCs, obtained on the day of the yellow fever booster vaccination. All receptors derive from a man between 25 and 39 years old who received the YFV17D yellow fever vaccine. The CDR3 runs from the conserved cysteine through the conserved F or W. A D gene is named only where the DNA matches it firmly. The size of a clone is reported for some rows only, either as once, few or many, or as a class for expanded clones.

V,D,J,size,DNA,CDR3
TRBV4-3,NA,TRBJ2-3,many,TGCGCCAGCAGCCAAGATCTAACTAGCACAGATACGCAGTATTTT,CASSQDLTSTDTQYF
TRBV7-2,TRBD2,TRBJ2-3,few,TGTGCCAGCAGCTTACTGGCGGGGGGTATCACAGATACGCAGTATTTT,CASSLLAGGITDTQYF
TRBV20-1,NA,TRBJ2-3,NA,TGCGTCTGCGCTGCCGGGGGTGAGATTTACCTCGAGGATACGCAGTATTTT,CVCAAGGEIYLEDTQYF
TRBV29-1,TRBD1,TRBJ2-5,NA,TGCAGCGCCGGTCCAGGGGGCGAGGCCCAGTACTTC,CSAGPGGEAQYF
TRBV19,TRBD2,TRBJ2-5,NA,TGTGCCAGTACAGCGGGAATTGGAGAGACCCAGTACTTC,CASTAGIGETQYF
TRBV6-5,NA,TRBJ2-5,few,TGTGCCAGCAGTTCCGGCAAAAATTGGGGAGAGACCCAGTACTTC,CASSSGKNWGETQYF
TRBV20-1,NA,TRBJ1-6,few,TGCAGTGCTCAGGGGAGTAGGAATTCACCCCTCCACTTT,CSAQGSRNSPLHF
TRBV28,NA,TRBJ2-7,many,TGTGCCAGCAGTTTTGGGCATCCTTACGAGCAGTACTTC,CASSFGHPYEQYF
TRBV4-3,NA,TRBJ1-1,few,TGCGCCAGCAGCCCTGATAGTAATAACACTGAAGCTTTCTTT,CASSPDSNNTEAFF
TRBV30,NA,TRBJ1-5,few,TGTGCCTTGTCACATTATAGCAATCAGCCCCAGCATTTT,CALSHYSNQPQHF
TRBV7-2,TRBD2,TRBJ2-5,few,TGTGCCAGCAGCTTAGCGTGGGTTGGGGCTAGCGGCCAAGAGACCCAGTACTTC,CASSLAWVGASGQETQYF
TRBV7-2,TRBD2,TRBJ2-7,NA,TGTGCCAGCAGCTTAGCGGGACTAGTTGACTTC,CASSLAGLVDF
TRBV24-1,TRBD2,TRBJ2-1,NA,TGTGCCACCAGTGATCCGAGCGGGAGGGCCGACAATGAGCAGTTCTTC,CATSDPSGRADNEQFF
TRBV6-5,NA,TRBJ2-4,few,TGTGCCAGCAGTTACTCTCGGAGAAACATTCAGTACTTC,CASSYSRRNIQYF
TRBV5-1,TRBD2,TRBJ2-2,NA,TGCGCCAGCTTCCCCATAGCGGGTACGAACACCGGGGAGCTGTTTTTT,CASFPIAGTNTGELFF
TRBV5-1,TRBD2,TRBJ2-1,NA,TGCGCCAGCAGCTTGGCGTCTAGCGGAGACTACCCCGAGCAGTTCTTC,CASSLASSGDYPEQFF
TRBV20-1,NA,TRBJ1-4,NA,TGCAGTGTCGTAGGGGGGGCTGAAAAACTGTTTTTT,CSVVGGAEKLFF
TRBV12-3/TRBV12-4,TRBD2,TRBJ2-7,NA,TGTGCCAGCAGTCCTAGCGGACCCCCCGTTAGAAAGCAGTACTTC,CASSPSGPPVRKQYF